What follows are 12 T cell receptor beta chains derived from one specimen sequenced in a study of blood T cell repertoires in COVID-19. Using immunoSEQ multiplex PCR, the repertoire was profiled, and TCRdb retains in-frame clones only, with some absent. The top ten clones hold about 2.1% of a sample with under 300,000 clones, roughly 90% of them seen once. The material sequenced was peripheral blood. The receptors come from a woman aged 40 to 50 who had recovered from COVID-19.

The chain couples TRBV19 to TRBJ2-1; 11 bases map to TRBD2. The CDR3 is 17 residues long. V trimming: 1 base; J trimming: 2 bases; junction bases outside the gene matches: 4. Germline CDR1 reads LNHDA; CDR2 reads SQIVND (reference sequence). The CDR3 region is CASSIGLAGGTYNEQFF. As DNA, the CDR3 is TGTGCCAGTAGTATAGGCCTAGCGGGGGGAACCTACAATGAGCAGTTCTTC.

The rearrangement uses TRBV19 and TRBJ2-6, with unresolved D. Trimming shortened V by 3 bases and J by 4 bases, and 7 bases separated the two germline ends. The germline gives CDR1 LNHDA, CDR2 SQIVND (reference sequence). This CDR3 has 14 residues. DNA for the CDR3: TGTGCCAGTAGTATCTATCGAGGGGCCAACGTCCTGACTTTC. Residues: CASSIYRGANVLTF.

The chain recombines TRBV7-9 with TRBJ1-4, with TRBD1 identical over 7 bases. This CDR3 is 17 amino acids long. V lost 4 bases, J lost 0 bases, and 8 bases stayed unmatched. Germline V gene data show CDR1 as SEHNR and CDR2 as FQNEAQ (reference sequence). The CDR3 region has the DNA TGTGCCAGCAGCTGGGGACAGCCATCTGCAACTAATGAAAAACTGTTTTTT. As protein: CASSWGQPSATNEKLFF. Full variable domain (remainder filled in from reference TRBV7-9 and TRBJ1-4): DTGVSQNPRHKITKRGQNVTFRCDPISEHNRLYWYRQTLGQGPEFLTYFQNEAQLEKSRLLSDRFSAERPKGSFSTLEIQRTEQGDSAMYLCASSWGQPSATNEKLFFGSGTQLSVL.

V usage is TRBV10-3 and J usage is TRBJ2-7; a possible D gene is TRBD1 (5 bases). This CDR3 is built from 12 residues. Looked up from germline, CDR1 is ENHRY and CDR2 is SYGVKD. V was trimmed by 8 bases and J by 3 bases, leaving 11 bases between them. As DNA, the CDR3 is TGTGCCATCGGTCCAGGGCACTACGAGCAGTACTTC. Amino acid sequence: CAIGPGHYEQYF.

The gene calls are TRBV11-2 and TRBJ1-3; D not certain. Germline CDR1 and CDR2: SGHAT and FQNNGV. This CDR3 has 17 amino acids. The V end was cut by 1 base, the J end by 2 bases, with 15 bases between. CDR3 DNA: TGTGCCAGCAGCTTAGGATGGGCGGGGTATCCTGGAAACACCATATATTTT. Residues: CASSLGWAGYPGNTIYF.

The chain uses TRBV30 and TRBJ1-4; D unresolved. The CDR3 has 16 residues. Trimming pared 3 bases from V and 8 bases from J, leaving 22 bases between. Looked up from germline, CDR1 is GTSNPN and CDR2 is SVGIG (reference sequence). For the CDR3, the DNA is TGTGCCTGGAGGGCATGGGGAGCTAACCGGCAGGAAAAACTGTTTTTT. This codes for CAWRAWGANRQEKLFF.

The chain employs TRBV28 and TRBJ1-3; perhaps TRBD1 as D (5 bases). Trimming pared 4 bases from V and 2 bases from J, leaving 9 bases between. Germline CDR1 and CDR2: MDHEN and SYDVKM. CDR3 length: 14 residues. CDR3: CASSSGYAGNTIYF. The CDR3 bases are TGTGCCAGCAGTTCAGGGTACGCTGGAAACACCATATATTTT.

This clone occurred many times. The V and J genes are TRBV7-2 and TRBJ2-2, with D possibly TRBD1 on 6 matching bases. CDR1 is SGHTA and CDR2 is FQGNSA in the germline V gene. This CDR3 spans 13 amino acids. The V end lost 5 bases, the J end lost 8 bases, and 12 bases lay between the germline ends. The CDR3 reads CASSGQSWGELFF. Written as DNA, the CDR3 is TGTGCCAGCAGCGGACAGTCTTGGGGGGAGCTGTTTTTT.

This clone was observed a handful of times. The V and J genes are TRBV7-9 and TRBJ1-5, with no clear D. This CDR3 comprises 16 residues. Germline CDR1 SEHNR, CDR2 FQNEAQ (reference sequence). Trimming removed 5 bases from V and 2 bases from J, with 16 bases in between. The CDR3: CASSKRTYRGNQPQHF. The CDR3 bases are TGTGCCAGCAGCAAGCGGACCTATCGGGGCAATCAGCCCCAGCATTTT.

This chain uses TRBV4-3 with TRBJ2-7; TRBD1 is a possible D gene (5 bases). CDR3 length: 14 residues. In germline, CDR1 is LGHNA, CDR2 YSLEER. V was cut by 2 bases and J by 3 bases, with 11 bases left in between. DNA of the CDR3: TGCGCCAGCAGCCAAAGCAGGGTAGACTACGAGCAGTACTTC. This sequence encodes CASSQSRVDYEQYF.

The CDR3 DNA follows: TGTGCCAGCAGCCCGGGGGTCTTGGCGCAGTATTTT. This translates into CASSPGVLAQYF. The rearrangement joins TRBV7-2 to TRBJ2-3, with a weak D call TRBD2 (6 bases). Trimming cost V 5 bases and J 10 bases, with 13 bases left between them. The CDR3 sequence is 12 residues long. The V gene's germline CDR1 is SGHTA and CDR2 FQGNSA.

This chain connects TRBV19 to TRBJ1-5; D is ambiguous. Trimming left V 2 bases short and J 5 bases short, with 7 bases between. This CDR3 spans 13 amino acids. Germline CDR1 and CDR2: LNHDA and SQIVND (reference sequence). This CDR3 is CASSISPDQPQHF. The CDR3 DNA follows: TGTGCCAGTAGTATATCTCCTGATCAGCCCCAGCATTTT.